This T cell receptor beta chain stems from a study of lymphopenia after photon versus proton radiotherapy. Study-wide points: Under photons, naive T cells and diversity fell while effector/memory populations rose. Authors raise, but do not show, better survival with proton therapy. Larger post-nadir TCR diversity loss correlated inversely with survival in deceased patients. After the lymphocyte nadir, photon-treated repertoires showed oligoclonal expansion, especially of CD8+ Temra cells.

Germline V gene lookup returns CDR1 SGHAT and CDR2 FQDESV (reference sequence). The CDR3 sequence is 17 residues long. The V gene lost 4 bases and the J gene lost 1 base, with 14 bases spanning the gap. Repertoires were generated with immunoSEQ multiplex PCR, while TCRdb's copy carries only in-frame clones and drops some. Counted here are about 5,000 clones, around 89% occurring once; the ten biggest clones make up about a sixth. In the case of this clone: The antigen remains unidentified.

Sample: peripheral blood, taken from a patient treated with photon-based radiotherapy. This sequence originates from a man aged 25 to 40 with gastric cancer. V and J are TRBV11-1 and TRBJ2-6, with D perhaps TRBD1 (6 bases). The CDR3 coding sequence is TGTGCCAGCAGCTCACACGCAGGGGTTTCTGGGGCCAACGTCCTGACTTTC. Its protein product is CASSSHAGVSGANVLTF.